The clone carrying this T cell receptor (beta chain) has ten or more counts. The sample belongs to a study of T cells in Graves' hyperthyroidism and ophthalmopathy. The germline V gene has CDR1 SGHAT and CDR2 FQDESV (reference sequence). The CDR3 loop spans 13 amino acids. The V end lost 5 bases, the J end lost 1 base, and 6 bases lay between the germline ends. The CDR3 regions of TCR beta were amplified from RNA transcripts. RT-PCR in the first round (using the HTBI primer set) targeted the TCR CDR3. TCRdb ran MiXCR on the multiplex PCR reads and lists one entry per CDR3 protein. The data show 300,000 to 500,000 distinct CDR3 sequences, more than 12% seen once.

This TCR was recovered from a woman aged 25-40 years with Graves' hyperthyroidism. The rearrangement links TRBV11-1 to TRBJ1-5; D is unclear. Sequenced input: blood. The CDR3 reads CASSVVSNQPQHF. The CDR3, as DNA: TGTGCCAGCAGCGTAGTCAGCAATCAGCCCCAGCATTTT.